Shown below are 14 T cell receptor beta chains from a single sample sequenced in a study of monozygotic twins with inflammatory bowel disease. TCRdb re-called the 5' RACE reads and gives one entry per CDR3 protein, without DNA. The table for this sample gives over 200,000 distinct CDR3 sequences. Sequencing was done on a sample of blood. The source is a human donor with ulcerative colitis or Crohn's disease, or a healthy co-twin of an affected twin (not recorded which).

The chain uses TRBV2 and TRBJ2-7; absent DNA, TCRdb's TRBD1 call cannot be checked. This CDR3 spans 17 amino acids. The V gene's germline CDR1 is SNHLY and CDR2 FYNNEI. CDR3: CASSEDRVGTGEYEQYF.

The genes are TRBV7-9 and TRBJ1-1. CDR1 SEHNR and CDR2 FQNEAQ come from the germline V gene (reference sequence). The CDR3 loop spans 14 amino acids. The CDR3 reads CASSFHSLNTEAFF.

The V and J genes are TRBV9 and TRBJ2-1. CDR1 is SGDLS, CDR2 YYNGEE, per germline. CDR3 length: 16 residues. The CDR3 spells CASSVVGLSSYNEQFF.

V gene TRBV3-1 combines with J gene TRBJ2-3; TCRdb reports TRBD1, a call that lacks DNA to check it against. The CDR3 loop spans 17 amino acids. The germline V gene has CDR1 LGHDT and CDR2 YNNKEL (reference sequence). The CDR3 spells CASSQGRLQGYTDTQYF.

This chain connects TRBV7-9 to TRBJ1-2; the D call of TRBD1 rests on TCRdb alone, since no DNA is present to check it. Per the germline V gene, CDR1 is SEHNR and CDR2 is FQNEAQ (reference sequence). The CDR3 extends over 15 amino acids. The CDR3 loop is CASRYTGQGVDGYTF.

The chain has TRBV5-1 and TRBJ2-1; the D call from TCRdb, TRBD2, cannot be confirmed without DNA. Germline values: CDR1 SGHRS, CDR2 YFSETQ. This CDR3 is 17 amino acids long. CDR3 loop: CASSLGTSGSSYNEQFF.

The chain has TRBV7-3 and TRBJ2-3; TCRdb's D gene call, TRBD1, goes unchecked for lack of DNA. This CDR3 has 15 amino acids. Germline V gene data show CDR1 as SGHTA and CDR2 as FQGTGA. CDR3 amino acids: CASSLNPGFTDTQYF.

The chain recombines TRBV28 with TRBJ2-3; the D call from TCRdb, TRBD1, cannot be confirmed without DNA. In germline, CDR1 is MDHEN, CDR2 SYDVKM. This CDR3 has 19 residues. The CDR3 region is CASSFLPSLDRGVADTQYF.

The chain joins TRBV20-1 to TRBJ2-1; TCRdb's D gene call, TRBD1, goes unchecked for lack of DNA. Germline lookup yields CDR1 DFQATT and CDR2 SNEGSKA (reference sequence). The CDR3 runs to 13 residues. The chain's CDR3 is CSAQGGGYNEQFF.

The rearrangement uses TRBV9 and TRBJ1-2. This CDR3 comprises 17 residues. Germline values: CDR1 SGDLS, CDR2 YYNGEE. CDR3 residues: CASSVNVWEGGAYGYTF. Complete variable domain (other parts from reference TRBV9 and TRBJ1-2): DSGVTQTPKHLITATGQRVTLRCSPRSGDLSVYWYQQSLDQGLQFLIQYYNGEERAKGNILERFSAQQFPDLHSELNLSSLELGDSALYFCASSVNVWEGGAYGYTFGSGTRLTVV.

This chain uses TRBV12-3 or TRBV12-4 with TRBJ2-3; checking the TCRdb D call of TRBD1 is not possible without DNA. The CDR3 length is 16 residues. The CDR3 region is CASSFFQGGATDTQYF.

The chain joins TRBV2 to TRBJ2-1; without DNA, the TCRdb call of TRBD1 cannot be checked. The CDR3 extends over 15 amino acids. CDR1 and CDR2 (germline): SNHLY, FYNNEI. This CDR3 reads CASSVSGAKGQEQFF.

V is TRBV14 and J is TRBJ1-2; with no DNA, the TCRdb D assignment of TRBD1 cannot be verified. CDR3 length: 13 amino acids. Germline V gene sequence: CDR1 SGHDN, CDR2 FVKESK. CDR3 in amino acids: CASSPGQTYGYTF.

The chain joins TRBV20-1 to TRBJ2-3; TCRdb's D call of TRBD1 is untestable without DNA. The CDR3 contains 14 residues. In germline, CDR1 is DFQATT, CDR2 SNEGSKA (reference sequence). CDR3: CSARVARGTDTQYF.